This T cell receptor beta chain was observed in a study of blood T cell repertoires in COVID-19. In the authors' methods: For nucleated cells, counts were estimated from reference gene primer amplification. Profiling relied on immunoSEQ multiplex PCR, and the TCRdb table lists in-frame clones only, not all of them. The V and J calls and clone size are taken from that table; D and trimming were inferred from the DNA. The sample lists 100,000 to 150,000 clones, roughly three quarters occurring once. Germline lookup yields CDR1 SGHAT and CDR2 FQNNGV. Trimming took 4 bases from V and 6 from J, leaving 10 bases between them. This CDR3 contains 13 residues.

The V call is TRBV11-2, the J call TRBJ2-1, with D possibly matching TRBD1 (5 bases). This clonotype originated in a woman in her 70s with acute or convalescent COVID-19. The source material was peripheral blood. CDR3 sequence reads: CASSSRRGNEQFF. The CDR3 bases are TGTGCCAGCAGCTCCCGTAGGGGCAATGAGCAGTTCTTC. Full variable domain (outside the CDR3, taken from reference TRBV11-2 and TRBJ2-1): EAGVAQSPRYKIIEKRQSVAFWCNPISGHATLYWYQQILGQGPKLLIQFQNNGVVDDSQLPKDRFSAERLKGVDSTLKIQPAKLEDSAVYLCASSSRRGNEQFFGPGTRLTVL.